The clone carrying this T cell receptor beta chain was counted a few times. This specimen comes from a study of cytomegalovirus exposure and HLA in healthy donors. The V end was cut by 4 bases, the J end by 5 bases, with 11 bases between. The CDR3 loop spans 13 amino acids. Germline-derived CDR1 and CDR2 are MNHEY and SVGAGI. 13 Jbeta primers and 60 Vbeta primers were used for the PCR. The data were produced by immunoSEQ multiplex PCR, yet TCRdb's version contains in-frame clones alone and is incomplete. Here the sample spans some 150,000 clones, roughly 80% being singletons. This TCR came from a female donor in good health and CMV-seronegative. Material: PBMCs. The J gene is TRBJ1-1, the V gene TRBV6-5, with a possible D match to TRBD1 (6 bases). The CDR3 protein is CASSSTGRTEAFF. In nucleotides, the CDR3 is TGTGCCAGCAGTTCAACAGGGAGAACTGAAGCTTTCTTT.